This is a list of T cell receptor beta chains from one sample in a study of T cells after yellow fever vaccination. TCRdb analysed the 5' RACE reads with MiXCR anew, one entry per CDR3 protein. The sample records 310,000 or so distinct CDR3 sequences, around 7.3% being singletons. This specimen consisted of PBMCs, obtained around 45 days after the first yellow fever vaccination. The receptor set was obtained from a man between 18 and 35 years old who received the YFV17D yellow fever vaccine. CDR3s include the opening cysteine and the closing phenylalanine or tryptophan. Each record gives: D gene, V gene, clone size, J gene, CDR3 protein, CDR3 DNA. A D gene is named only where the DNA matches it firmly. Some rows have no size entry. The others give once, few or many, or a class for an expanded clone.

TRBD1	TRBV7-2	-	TRBJ1-4	CASSQSSRGWGEKLFF	TGTGCCAGCAGCCAATCGAGCAGGGGGTGGGGTGAAAAACTGTTTTTT
-	TRBV29-1	-	TRBJ1-1	CSVEVGANTEAFF	TGCAGCGTTGAAGTGGGGGCGAACACTGAAGCTTTCTTT
-	TRBV6-1	few	TRBJ2-1	CASSAVWDEQFF	TGTGCCAGCAGTGCAGTTTGGGATGAGCAGTTCTTC
-	TRBV11-1	many	TRBJ2-1	CASSLSPSAALYNEQFF	TGTGCCAGCAGCTTATCACCATCCGCGGCTTTATACAATGAGCAGTTCTTC
-	TRBV10-3	few	TRBJ2-1	CAISGRGRNEQFF	TGTGCCATCAGTGGTCGAGGACGCAATGAGCAGTTCTTC
-	TRBV10-3	few	TRBJ2-5	CAISVGQQETQYF	TGTGCCATCAGTGTAGGACAGCAAGAGACCCAGTACTTC
-	TRBV25-1	-	TRBJ2-7	CASSEGPGTNSYEQYF	TGTGCCAGCAGTGAGGGACCGGGGACCAACTCCTACGAGCAGTACTTC
-	TRBV6-1	-	TRBJ1-3	CASSQTETYYYSGNTIYF	TGTGCCAGCAGCCAGACAGAGACTTACTACTACTCTGGAAACACCATATATTTT
TRBD1	TRBV5-6	many	TRBJ1-1	CASSGTGALNTEAFF	TGTGCCAGCAGCGGGACAGGGGCCTTGAACACTGAAGCTTTCTTT
-	TRBV20-1	many	TRBJ2-1	CSARDVADEQFF	TGCAGTGCTAGAGATGTGGCGGATGAGCAGTTCTTC
-	TRBV12-3/TRBV12-4	-	TRBJ2-1	CASTLTSSYNEQFF	TGTGCCAGCACCTTGACAAGCTCCTACAATGAGCAGTTCTTC
TRBD1	TRBV28	-	TRBJ2-5	CASSARQGGETQYF	TGTGCCAGCAGTGCGAGACAGGGCGGGGAGACCCAGTACTTC
-	TRBV7-2	-	TRBJ2-1	CASSSPRGSYNEQFF	TGTGCCAGCAGCTCTCCCCGGGGCTCCTACAATGAGCAGTTCTTC
-	TRBV21-1	-	TRBJ2-7	CASSTEANPYEQYF	TGTGCCAGCAGCACCGAGGCCAACCCCTACGAGCAGTACTTC
TRBD2	TRBV7-2	-	TRBJ2-7	CASSATSGVSYEQYF	TGTGCCAGCAGCGCGACTAGCGGGGTATCCTACGAGCAGTACTTC
-	TRBV6-5	many	TRBJ1-1	CASRTRRETEAFF	TGTGCCAGCCGTACGCGACGGGAAACTGAAGCTTTCTTT
TRBD1	TRBV20-1	few	TRBJ1-5	CSAPLRDRGYQPQHF	TGCAGTGCCCCACTCCGGGACAGGGGCTATCAGCCCCAGCATTTT
-	TRBV12-3/TRBV12-4	once	TRBJ1-6	CASSFRGFAYNSPLHF	TGTGCCAGCAGTTTTCGGGGCTTTGCGTATAATTCACCCCTCCACTTT
-	TRBV6-5	-	TRBJ2-1	CASSYGTGSYNEQFF	TGTGCCAGCAGTTACGGTACGGGCAGCTACAATGAGCAGTTCTTC
TRBD2	TRBV10-3	few	TRBJ2-1	CAIAQGGIDEQFF	TGTGCCATCGCCCAGGGAGGGATTGATGAGCAGTTCTTC
-	TRBV7-3	few	TRBJ1-1	CASSLALGLNNEAFF	TGTGCCAGCAGCTTAGCATTAGGGTTAAACAATGAAGCTTTCTTT
-	TRBV7-2	many	TRBJ2-3	CASSLAPTGTDTQYF	TGTGCCAGCAGCTTAGCGCCGACAGGCACAGATACGCAGTATTTT
TRBD2	TRBV9	many	TRBJ2-3	CASSFSGGATDTQYF	TGTGCCAGCAGCTTTAGCGGGGGGGCCACAGATACGCAGTATTTT
-	TRBV20-1	-	TRBJ1-6	CSASGGADSPLHF	TGCAGTGCTAGTGGGGGAGCCGATTCACCCCTCCACTTT
-	TRBV9	-	TRBJ2-1	CASSVVGGRGNEQFF	TGTGCCAGCAGCGTAGTGGGGGGCAGGGGCAATGAGCAGTTCTTC
-	TRBV18	many	TRBJ2-1	CASSQGQSSYNEQFF	TGTGCCAGCTCACAAGGACAGAGCTCCTACAATGAGCAGTTCTTC
-	TRBV4-1	-	TRBJ1-5	CASSLRHLNQPQHF	TGCGCCAGCAGCTTGCGACACCTCAATCAGCCCCAGCATTTT
-	TRBV5-5	-	TRBJ1-4	CASRRRGEGEKLFF	TGTGCCAGCAGGAGAAGGGGAGAGGGTGAAAAACTGTTTTTT
TRBD2	TRBV30	few	TRBJ2-1	CAWSDGGADEQFF	TGTGCCTGGAGTGACGGGGGGGCCGATGAGCAGTTCTTC
-	TRBV18	-	TRBJ2-5	CASSPWSSRQETQYF	TGTGCCAGCTCACCGTGGAGCTCCCGCCAAGAGACCCAGTACTTC
-	TRBV6-2/TRBV6-3	few	TRBJ2-1	CASSYSVTGHNEQFF	TGTGCCAGCAGTTACTCAGTAACAGGGCACAATGAGCAGTTCTTC
TRBD2	TRBV19	many	TRBJ2-2	CASTKGLAGGRVTGELFF	TGTGCCAGTACCAAGGGGCTAGCGGGGGGGCGTGTCACCGGGGAGCTGTTTTTT
-	TRBV12-3/TRBV12-4	many	TRBJ1-1	CASSFGNTEAFF	TGTGCCAGCAGTTTCGGGAACACTGAAGCTTTCTTT
TRBD2	TRBV10-3	few	TRBJ2-1	CAIKGTSGGGLTYNEQFF	TGTGCCATCAAGGGGACTAGCGGGGGGGGTCTCACCTACAATGAGCAGTTCTTC
-	TRBV6-2/TRBV6-3	-	TRBJ2-2	CASNVPGLRDSTGELFF	TGTGCCAGCAATGTACCGGGACTCAGAGATTCCACCGGGGAGCTGTTTTTT
TRBD1	TRBV4-2	-	TRBJ1-6	CASSQGPTGQSPLHF	TGTGCCAGCAGCCAAGGCCCGACAGGGCAGTCACCCCTCCACTTT
TRBD1	TRBV5-1	many	TRBJ1-1	CASSLEGTADTEAFF	TGCGCCAGCAGCTTGGAGGGGACAGCCGACACTGAAGCTTTCTTT
-	TRBV20-1	-	TRBJ1-6	CSAGDSPLHF	TGCAGTGCCGGTGATTCACCCCTCCACTTT
TRBD1	TRBV5-4	many	TRBJ2-7	CASSLVGQGSYEQYF	TGTGCCAGCAGCTTGGTGGGACAGGGGTCCTACGAGCAGTACTTC
-	TRBV6-5	-	TRBJ1-1	CASSWVQDNTEAFF	TGTGCCAGCAGTTGGGTCCAAGACAACACTGAAGCTTTCTTT
-	TRBV11-2	few	TRBJ2-3	CASSLNFGDRYTDTQYF	TGTGCCAGCAGCTTAAATTTCGGCGACAGGTACACAGATACGCAGTATTTT
-	TRBV5-1	-	TRBJ2-6	CASGSWANVLTF	TGCGCCAGCGGCTCCTGGGCCAACGTCCTGACTTTC
TRBD2	TRBV20-1	few	TRBJ2-4	CSAGPSRGGNIQYF	TGCAGTGCTGGCCCCTCACGGGGGGGAAACATTCAGTACTTC
-	TRBV24-1	few	TRBJ2-3	CATSDPSGYTQYF	TGTGCCACCAGTGACCCGTCAGGGTATACGCAGTATTTT
-	TRBV9	-	TRBJ1-5	CASSVSDRTNQPQHF	TGTGCCAGCAGTGTCAGCGACAGGACCAATCAGCCCCAGCATTTT
-	TRBV10-3	few	TRBJ2-2	CAISQLNTGELFF	TGTGCCATCAGTCAACTAAACACCGGGGAGCTGTTTTTT
-	TRBV10-3	many	TRBJ2-2	CAISGPHRGTGELFF	TGTGCCATCAGTGGGCCCCATCGGGGGACCGGGGAGCTGTTTTTT
-	TRBV7-2	-	TRBJ2-3	CASSLEGGFGDTQYF	TGTGCCAGCAGCCTGGAGGGGGGGTTCGGAGATACGCAGTATTTT
TRBD2	TRBV10-2	few	TRBJ2-5	CASSDDSGAQETQYF	TGCGCCAGCAGTGATGATAGCGGGGCCCAAGAGACCCAGTACTTC
-	TRBV24-1	few	TRBJ1-1	CATMGRMNTEAFF	TGTGCCACCATGGGACGCATGAACACTGAAGCTTTCTTT
-	TRBV5-6	-	TRBJ2-2	CASSLAREGRTGELFF	TGTGCCAGCAGCTTGGCCCGAGAGGGCCGGACCGGGGAGCTGTTTTTT
TRBD1	TRBV10-3	-	TRBJ1-6	CAISETGGDSPLHF	TGTGCCATCAGCGAAACAGGGGGCGATTCACCCCTCCACTTT
-	TRBV6-1	few	TRBJ1-1	CASSDDRMNTEAFF	TGTGCCAGCAGTGATGACAGAATGAACACTGAAGCTTTCTTT
TRBD1	TRBV4-3	many	TRBJ1-1	CASSPDRGKPEAFF	TGCGCCAGCAGCCCGGACAGGGGAAAACCTGAAGCTTTCTTT
-	TRBV4-1	-	TRBJ1-6	CASSQATPYNSPLHF	TGCGCCAGCAGCCAAGCGACCCCTTATAATTCACCCCTCCACTTT
TRBD2	TRBV7-8	few	TRBJ2-1	CASSNRGGSSYNEQFF	TGTGCCAGCAGCAACCGCGGGGGTAGCTCCTACAATGAGCAGTTCTTC
TRBD1	TRBV18	few	TRBJ1-2	CASSPGTGRVDYGYTF	TGTGCCAGCTCACCTGGGACAGGCCGAGTCGACTATGGCTACACCTTC
-	TRBV5-1	-	TRBJ2-6	CASSSVRQSGANVLTF	TGCGCCAGCAGCTCAGTGAGACAGTCTGGGGCCAACGTCCTGACTTTC
-	TRBV12-3/TRBV12-4	few	TRBJ2-5	CASSFNPWQTETQYF	TGTGCCAGCAGTTTTAACCCCTGGCAGACGGAGACCCAGTACTTC